This is a list of T cell receptor beta chains from one sample in a study of PD-1 blockade in classical Hodgkin lymphoma. Produced via immunoSEQ multiplex PCR; TCRdb's table is partial and in-frame only. This table has more than 25,000 clones, 85% appearing once. The sequences come from CD4+ T cells from blood, collected at baseline. The receptors here all came from a human donor with classical Hodgkin lymphoma. Each CDR3 is given with its conserved first and last residue. The order of the fields is clone size, J gene, V gene, D gene, CDR3 protein, CDR3 DNA. D genes are given only for firm matches. Expanded clones get a size class; other rows say once, few or many, or leave the size out.

>few|TRBJ1-5|TRBV19|NA
CASNWGKSDQPQHF
TGTGCCAGTAATTGGGGAAAGTCTGATCAGCCCCAGCATTTT
>few|TRBJ2-7|TRBV2|NA
CASTSDYEQYF
TGTGCCAGCACCTCGGACTACGAGCAGTACTTC
>NA|TRBJ2-5|TRBV12-5|NA
CASGLVPGEETQYF
TGTGCTAGTGGTTTGGTACCCGGGGAAGAGACCCAGTACTTC
>NA|TRBJ2-7|TRBV11-2|TRBD1
CASSLSATGQGSYEQYF
TGTGCCAGCAGCTTAAGCGCTACAGGACAGGGCTCCTACGAGCAGTACTTC
>NA|TRBJ2-2|TRBV7-2|TRBD2
CASSLSSGNTGELFF
TGTGCCAGCAGCTTGTCTAGCGGGAACACCGGGGAGCTGTTTTTT
>NA|TRBJ2-1|TRBV6-5|NA
CASGPISYNEQFF
TGTGCCAGCGGCCCCATCTCCTACAATGAGCAGTTCTTC
>NA|TRBJ1-3|TRBV28|TRBD1
CASSAAPVYLSGQGSGNTIYF
TGTGCCAGCAGTGCGGCCCCAGTTTATTTATCGGGACAGGGCTCTGGAAACACCATATATTTT
>NA|TRBJ2-7|TRBV4-1|NA
CASSPGRGRDEQYF
TGCGCCAGCAGCCCCGGCAGGGGAAGGGACGAGCAGTACTTC
>NA|TRBJ1-2|TRBV2|NA
CASREPLQGRGYTF
TGTGCCAGCAGGGAACCCCTCCAGGGCAGGGGCTACACCTTC
>NA|TRBJ2-3|TRBV6-5|NA
CASSYGPPPDTQYF
TGTGCCAGCAGTTACGGGCCCCCGCCAGATACGCAGTATTTT
>NA|TRBJ2-1|TRBV15|TRBD2
CATSRRLAADEQFF
TGTGCCACCAGCAGGCGACTAGCTGCCGATGAGCAGTTCTTC
>NA|TRBJ1-4|TRBV6-6|TRBD1
CASSRDSRNEKLFF
TGTGCCAGCAGTAGGGACAGTCGAAATGAAAAACTGTTTTTT
>NA|TRBJ2-1|TRBV25-1|TRBD2
CASSELSGRGNEQFF
TGTGCCAGCAGTGAATTGAGCGGGAGGGGTAATGAGCAGTTCTTC
>once|TRBJ1-4|TRBV7-9|NA
CASSRDTRNEKLFF
TGTGCCAGCAGTCGGGACACTAGAAATGAAAAACTGTTTTTT
>few|TRBJ2-1|TRBV5-1|NA
CASSLLVDEQFF
TGCGCCAGCAGCTTGTTAGTGGATGAGCAGTTCTTC